The clone carrying this TCR beta chain showed up many times. Time point of the sample: before trial treatment. Every donor was treated with nivolumab, ipilimumab, aspirin, low-dose cyclophosphamide and also low-dose radiotherapy. This sample was included in a study of low-dose radiotherapy and immunotherapy resistance in tumors. Overall study context: Participants in Cohort 2 were given 1 Gy per fraction every two weeks, for 13 Gy over 26 weeks. Patients took oral aspirin 300 mg daily for four cycles from cycle 1 day 1. Intravenous ipilimumab 1 mg/kg every six weeks was given with nivolumab 240 mg every two weeks.

The CDR3 spans 14 residues. The V segment lost 7 bases and the J segment 7 bases; nucleotides outside the gene matches: 6. Looked up from germline, CDR1 is WSHSY and CDR2 is SAAADI. With TRAV- and TRBV-specific primers, first-strand cDNA was made, covering the alpha and beta chains. TCRs were amplified for roughly 22 PCR cycles with a constant-region primer and V-primer adapter. Each CDR3 protein gets one entry after TCRdb re-called the reads with MiXCR. Of around 65,000 distinct CDR3 sequences listed, about a quarter are singletons. The sequence was collected from a male donor with rectosigmoid adenocarcinoma. The material sequenced was PBMCs, taken before treatment. The chain joins TRBV10-2 to TRBJ2-2; 10 bases are a match to TRBD2. The CDR3 DNA reads as TGCGCCAGCATTCCAGCGGGGGGGGGCGGGGAGCTGTTTTTT. Protein: CASIPAGGGGELFF.